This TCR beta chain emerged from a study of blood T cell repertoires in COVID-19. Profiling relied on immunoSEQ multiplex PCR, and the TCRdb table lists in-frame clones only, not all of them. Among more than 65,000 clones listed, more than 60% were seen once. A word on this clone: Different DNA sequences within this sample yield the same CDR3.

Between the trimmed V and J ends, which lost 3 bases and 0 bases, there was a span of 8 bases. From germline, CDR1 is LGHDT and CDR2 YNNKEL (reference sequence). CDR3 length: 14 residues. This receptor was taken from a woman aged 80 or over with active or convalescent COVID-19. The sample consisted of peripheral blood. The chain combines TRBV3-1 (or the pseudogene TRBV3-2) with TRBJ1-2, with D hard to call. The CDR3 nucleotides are TGTGCCAGCAGCCATTCGGGAGCTAACTATGGCTACACCTTC. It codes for CASSHSGANYGYTF.